Here is one T cell receptor beta chain with its context. Germline loops: CDR1 SGHNT, CDR2 YYREEE (reference sequence). This CDR3 contains 15 residues. V dropped 3 bases and J dropped 4; count of bases not matched to a gene: 6. Generated by immunoSEQ multiplex PCR, the TCRdb table keeps only in-frame clones and is missing some. Found here are about 20,000 clones, approximately 84% of them singletons; the top ten hold 50%. The data stem from a study of OX40 agonist ivuxolimab in advanced cancers. About the research overall: Given to patients was ivuxolimab, an agonistic anti-OX40 (CD134) antibody.

This specimen was CD4+ or CD8+ T cells sorted from blood, taken in a trial of the OX40 agonist ivuxolimab. The TCR was taken from an adult with an advanced solid tumor such as melanoma, head and neck, liver or kidney cancer. The chain recombines TRBV5-4 with TRBJ2-7; 11 bases map to TRBD1. CDR3 sequence reads: CASSWGGQGGYEQYF. CDR3 bases: TGTGCCAGCAGCTGGGGGGGACAGGGGGGGTACGAGCAGTACTTC.